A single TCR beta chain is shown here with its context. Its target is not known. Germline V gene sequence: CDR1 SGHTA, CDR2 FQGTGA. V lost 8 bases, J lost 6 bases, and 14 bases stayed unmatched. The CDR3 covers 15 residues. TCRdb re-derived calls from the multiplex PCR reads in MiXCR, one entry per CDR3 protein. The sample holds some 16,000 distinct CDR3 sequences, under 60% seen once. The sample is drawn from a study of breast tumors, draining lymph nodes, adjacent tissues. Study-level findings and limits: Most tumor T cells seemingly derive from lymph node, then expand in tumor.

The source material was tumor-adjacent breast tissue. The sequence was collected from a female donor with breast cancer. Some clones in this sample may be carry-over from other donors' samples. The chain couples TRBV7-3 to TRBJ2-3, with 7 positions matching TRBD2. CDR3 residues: CASPPRLAGRDTQYF. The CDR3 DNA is TGTGCCAGCCCACCCAGACTAGCCGGGCGGGATACGCAGTATTTT.